One and the same sample provided the 29 T cell receptor beta chains below, sequenced in a study of CD8+ T cells in alopecia areata. Extracted RNA was reverse transcribed, and the resulting cDNA served as sequencing template. Libraries were prepared by immunoSEQ multiplex PCR; TCRdb keeps only in-frame clonotypes and omits some of them. The sample contains more than 200,000 clones, 67% of which appear only once. This material consisted of CD4+ T cells sorted from blood, taken at week 0. The receptors here all came from a human donor with alopecia areata.

The rearrangement joins TRBV15 to TRBJ2-7, with D perhaps matching TRBD1 or TRBD2 (5 bases each). The germline V and J ends were trimmed by 1 base and 0 bases, with 10 bases remaining between them. The CDR3 extends over 15 amino acids. Germline-derived CDR1 and CDR2 are LNHNV and YYDKDF (reference sequence). CDR3 DNA: TGTGCCACCAGCAGAGCGTGGGGGAGCTCCTACGAGCAGTACTTC. Translating gives CATSRAWGSSYEQYF.

This chain links TRBV11-2 with TRBJ1-2, with D unresolved. V dropped 4 bases and J dropped 3 bases, with 9 bases sitting between them. This CDR3 is built from 13 residues. Germline CDR1 and CDR2: SGHAT and FQNNGV. DNA for the CDR3: TGTGCCAGCAGCTCGAGCAGGCACTATGGCTACACCTTC. Translation: CASSSSRHYGYTF.

The table lists this clone with a few counts. The rearrangement links TRBV5-6 to TRBJ1-1; D is undetermined. Between the trimmed V and J ends, which lost 3 bases and 3 bases, there was a span of 15 bases. This CDR3 has 15 amino acids. The germline V gene encodes CDR1 SGHDT and CDR2 YYEEEE. Here the CDR3 reads CASSSTPSRDTEAFF. The CDR3 nucleotides are TGTGCCAGCAGCTCTACCCCTTCCCGGGACACTGAAGCTTTCTTT.

The rearrangement joins TRBV6-5 to TRBJ2-3, with 7 nucleotides matching TRBD1. The trim removed 6 bases at V and 3 bases at J, leaving 6 bases unmatched. The CDR3 extends over 14 amino acids. Germline CDR1 and CDR2: MNHEY and SVGAGI. The CDR3 region is CASRPRGLTDTQYF. CDR3 nucleotide sequence: TGTGCCAGCAGGCCTAGGGGGCTTACAGATACGCAGTATTTT.

The chain recombines TRBV18 with TRBJ2-2; TRBD1 might be the D (5 bases). V lost 6 bases to trimming and J lost 4 bases, with 9 bases between them. The CDR3 extends over 13 amino acids. Germline V lookup: CDR1 KGHSH, CDR2 LQKENI. The CDR3 DNA follows: TGTGCCAGCTCTCGGACAAGCACCGGGGAGCTGTTTTTT. It codes for CASSRTSTGELFF.

A few counts support this clone. The V gene is TRBV6-5, the J gene TRBJ2-7, with TRBD2 matching over 7 bases. Losses at the gene ends were 8 bases for V and 2 bases for J; bases not matched to a gene: 3. The V gene's germline CDR1 is MNHEY and CDR2 SVGAGI. This CDR3 contains 12 residues. CDR3 in amino acids: CASGEGTYEQYF. CDR3 sequence (DNA): TGTGCCAGCGGGGAGGGGACCTACGAGCAGTACTTC.

CDR3 DNA sequence: TGCAGCTCGCGACAGGGAAAGAGTAATGAGCAGTTCTTC. Translated: CSSRQGKSNEQFF. The chain joins TRBV29-1 to TRBJ2-1; 7 bases agree with TRBD1. V was pared by 8 bases and J by 7 bases, with 11 bases of the junction left unmatched. Per the germline V gene, CDR1 is SQVTM and CDR2 is ANQGSEA. The CDR3 runs to 13 residues.

V is TRBV9 and J is TRBJ2-3, with D hard to call. Germline V gene lookup returns CDR1 SGDLS and CDR2 YYNGEE. The CDR3 loop spans 13 amino acids. Trimming took off 0 bases at V and 4 bases at J, with 6 bases between the two ends. The CDR3 spells CASSVGPPDTQYF. CDR3 bases: TGTGCCAGCAGCGTAGGGCCTCCAGATACGCAGTATTTT.

This chain joins TRBV29-1 and TRBJ2-3; the D gene is possibly TRBD2 (5 bases). CDR1 is SQVTM and CDR2 is ANQGSEA in the germline V gene. This CDR3 contains 11 residues. V was shortened by 4 bases and J by 9 bases, with 11 bases between the two germline ends. The CDR3 reads CSVATSGTQYF. The CDR3 DNA sequence: TGCAGCGTTGCTACCAGCGGCACGCAGTATTTT.

The rearrangement links TRBV27 to TRBJ2-5; no firm D call. CDR3 length: 13 amino acids. From germline, CDR1 is MNHEY and CDR2 SMNVEV (reference sequence). V lost 3 bases and J 5 bases, leaving 10 bases between the germline ends. CDR3: CASSFGPWETQYF. CDR3 nucleotide sequence: TGTGCCAGCAGTTTCGGTCCCTGGGAGACCCAGTACTTC.

This chain joins TRBV18 and TRBJ2-2; D is possibly TRBD2 (6 bases). Germline lookup yields CDR1 KGHSH and CDR2 LQKENI. This CDR3 has 16 residues. Between the trimmed V and J ends, which lost 4 bases and 3 bases, there was a span of 15 bases. The chain's CDR3 is CASSRSSREHTGELFF. The CDR3 DNA sequence: TGTGCCAGCTCACGGAGTTCACGGGAGCACACCGGGGAGCTGTTTTTT.

This rearrangement joins TRBV6-5 to TRBJ2-7; no clear D. The CDR3 extends over 13 amino acids. Germline V gene data show CDR1 as MNHEY and CDR2 as SVGAGI. V lost 6 bases and J 5 bases, leaving 14 bases between the germline ends. The CDR3 sequence is CASSHRGMHEQYF. CDR3 bases: TGTGCCAGCAGCCACCGTGGGATGCACGAGCAGTACTTC.

The chain carries TRBV5-1 and TRBJ1-4; the D is unclear. Germline-derived CDR1 and CDR2 are SGHRS and YFSETQ. The germline V and J ends were trimmed by 3 bases and 5 bases, with 11 bases remaining between them. The CDR3 has 14 residues. The CDR3 here is CASSSTASNEKLFF. CDR3 nucleotide sequence: TGCGCCAGCAGCTCGACGGCTTCCAATGAAAAACTGTTTTTT.

The chain links TRBV4-3 to TRBJ2-7; 7 nucleotides agree with TRBD1. This CDR3 has 15 amino acids. Germline trimming cut 4 bases from V and 1 base from J; bases unmatched to any gene: 7. Germline CDR1 LGHNA, CDR2 YSLEER. CDR3 sequence (DNA): TGCGCCAGCAGCCGTGCAGGGGGTGAGTCCTACGAGCAGTACTTC. Protein product: CASSRAGGESYEQYF.

The rearrangement links TRBV5-1 to TRBJ2-7; 10 bases are shared with TRBD1. The CDR3 has 14 residues. Trimming removed 4 bases from V and 4 bases from J; junction bases left unmatched: 5. Germline CDR1 is SGHRS and CDR2 is YFSETQ. The CDR3 DNA is TGCGCCAGCAGCGCAAGGGACAGGGGATACGAGCAGTACTTC. It specifies CASSARDRGYEQYF.

This clone was picked up a small number of times. The rearrangement joins TRBV30 to TRBJ1-2; unclear D gene. V shed 4 bases and J shed 2 bases, with 14 bases lying between them. This CDR3 has 14 residues. The V gene's germline CDR1 is GTSNPN and CDR2 SVGIG (reference sequence). CDR3 DNA: TGTGCCTGGACCCTCCCGACTACGAACTATGGCTACACCTTC. It translates to CAWTLPTTNYGYTF.

The CDR3 protein is CSVEWWGQGLAFF. Here the CDR3 DNA reads TGCAGCGTTGAGTGGTGGGGACAGGGGCTGGCTTTCTTT. The chain carries TRBV29-1 and TRBJ1-1, with 10 bases that match TRBD1. The CDR3 is 13 amino acids. CDR1 is SQVTM, CDR2 ANQGSEA, per germline. V was pared by 3 bases and J by 11 bases, with 9 bases of the junction left unmatched. Full variable domain (missing parts from reference TRBV29-1 and TRBJ1-1): SAVISQKPSRDICQRGTSLTIQCQVDSQVTMMFWYRQQPGQSLTLIATANQGSEATYESGFVIDKFPISRPNLTFSTLTVSNMSPEDSSIYLCSVEWWGQGLAFFGQGTRLTVV.

This sequence joins TRBV7-2 and TRBJ2-7; D is unclear. Per germline, CDR1 SGHTA and CDR2 FQGNSA. The CDR3 is 12 amino acids. Trimming stripped 5 bases from V and 3 bases from J, with 8 bases between. The CDR3 loop is CASSQIIYEQYF. The CDR3 DNA reads as TGTGCCAGCAGCCAGATCATCTACGAGCAGTACTTC.

A few counts support this clone. The chain has TRBV29-1 and TRBJ2-3; D is unclear. The germline gives CDR1 SQVTM, CDR2 ANQGSEA. V lost 8 bases and J lost 6, with 12 bases in between. There are 11 residues in the CDR3. CDR3 amino acids: CSHTSGDTQYF. In DNA form, the CDR3 reads TGCAGCCACACAAGTGGGGATACGCAGTATTTT.

This sequence joins TRBV11-2 and TRBJ1-6; 8 bases agree with TRBD1. After removal of 8 bases from V and 3 bases from J, the junction contained 6 bases not matched to a gene. Germline V gene sequence: CDR1 SGHAT, CDR2 FQNNGV. The CDR3 consists of 15 residues. CDR3 sequence: CASRRGQGYNSPLHF. The CDR3 coding sequence is TGTGCCAGCCGGCGAGGACAGGGCTATAATTCACCCCTCCACTTT.

This clone appeared a single time. The genes are TRBV30 and TRBJ1-5; 7 nucleotides line up with TRBD1. CDR3 length: 13 residues. Looked up from germline, CDR1 is GTSNPN and CDR2 is SVGIG (reference sequence). With V trimmed by 5 bases and J by 6 bases, 7 bases remained unmatched. CDR3 sequence: CAWATGDSQPQHF. In DNA form, the CDR3 reads TGTGCCTGGGCAACAGGGGATAGTCAGCCCCAGCATTTT.

With respect to this clone: This sample also contains other DNA sequences that code for the same CDR3. Here the CDR3 reads CAWSGGGELFF. The CDR3 nucleotides read TGTGCCTGGAGTGGTGGCGGGGAGCTGTTTTTT. The chain recombines TRBV30 with TRBJ2-2; no clear D gene. This CDR3 spans 11 amino acids. Trimming removed 1 base from V and 7 bases from J, with 4 bases in between. Germline V gives CDR1 GTSNPN, CDR2 SVGIG (reference sequence).

This clone was picked up a small number of times. V and J are TRBV7-9 and TRBJ2-1, with 10 bases matching TRBD1. The CDR3 has 18 residues. Trimming at V came to 4 bases and at J to 6 bases, leaving 15 bases not matched to a gene. The V gene's germline CDR1 is SEHNR and CDR2 FQNEAQ (reference sequence). CDR3 DNA: TGTGCCAGCAGCTATAGGGCGTCCGGACAGGGGGATCGCAATGAGCAGTTCTTC. This translates into CASSYRASGQGDRNEQFF.

This clone was counted a single time. The same CDR3 is also encoded by other DNA sequences in this sample. The chain recombines TRBV29-1 with TRBJ2-7, with D perhaps matching TRBD1 (6 bases). The V end lost 6 bases, the J end lost 3 bases, and 12 bases lay between the germline ends. Germline lookup yields CDR1 SQVTM and CDR2 ANQGSEA. The CDR3 spans 12 residues. The CDR3 DNA sequence: TGCAGCGTCGGCACAGGGATCTACGAGCAGTACTTC. Its protein is CSVGTGIYEQYF.

This clone was picked up a small number of times. The genes are TRBV14 and TRBJ1-4, with D unclear. Germline CDR1 is SGHDN and CDR2 is FVKESK. Trimming stripped 0 bases from V and 9 bases from J, with 8 bases between. The CDR3 is 13 amino acids. The CDR3 here is CASSQDLRKKLFF. The DNA of the CDR3 is TGTGCCAGCAGCCAAGATCTACGGAAAAAACTGTTTTTT.

The chain couples TRBV6-5 to TRBJ1-2; unclear D gene. The V gene's germline CDR1 is MNHEY and CDR2 SVGAGI. CDR3 length equals 13 residues. Trimming removed 5 bases at V and 1 base at J, with 8 bases between. CDR3 amino acids: CASSLTNNYGYTF. CDR3 nucleotide sequence: TGTGCCAGCAGTCTAACAAATAACTATGGCTACACCTTC.

The rearrangement uses TRBV7-2 and TRBJ2-3; 9 bases fit TRBD2. V lost 5 bases, J lost 4 bases, and 4 bases stayed unmatched. The CDR3 loop spans 14 amino acids. The V gene's germline CDR1 is SGHTA and CDR2 FQGNSA. CDR3 loop: CASSTGLAADTQYF. DNA for the CDR3: TGTGCCAGCAGCACGGGACTAGCCGCAGATACGCAGTATTTT.

CDR3 DNA: TGCAGCGTTGGAGACGACAGGGAGTATGGCTACACCTTC. Encoded protein: CSVGDDREYGYTF. J is TRBJ1-2 and V is TRBV29-1; 7 bases are shared with TRBD1. Trimming at V came to 4 bases and at J to 5 bases, leaving 7 bases not matched to a gene. The CDR3 length is 13 residues. The germline V gene encodes CDR1 SQVTM and CDR2 ANQGSEA.

V is TRBV25-1 and J is TRBJ1-2; possibly TRBD1 for D (5 bases). The CDR3 is made up of 14 amino acids. Germline CDR1 is MGHDK and CDR2 is SYGVNS. Trimming stripped 0 bases from V and 8 bases from J, with 13 bases between. CDR3 in DNA: TGTGCCAGCAGTGAATATACAGGAGAGCGGGGCTACACCTTC. Residues: CASSEYTGERGYTF.